This T cell receptor beta chain was sequenced during a study of beta chain features in type 1 diabetes. Study background: Sorted cells numbering over 95,000,000 were examined across all samples. Study-wide findings and caveats: The study left unresolved whether HLA type influences TCRB rearrangement. Across all four CD4+ subsets, people with type 1 diabetes showed modestly shorter TCRB CDR3s. The study found fewer insertions and more deletions at VDJ junctions in type 1 diabetes patients.

Donors contributed one heparinised blood draw apiece, averaging roughly 0.12 L. This clone was observed a handful of times. What it recognizes is unknown. J gave up 6 bases and V 6 bases, and 6 bases lay outside the gene matches. In germline, CDR1 is SQVTM, CDR2 ANQGSEA. This CDR3 is 13 amino acids long. Since all of the isolated RNA was reverse transcribed, expressed TCRB transcripts were what got sequenced. Clones were read by immunoSEQ multiplex PCR, and TCRdb kept only the in-frame ones, dropping some. The profile shows around 710,000 clones, around 11% of them singletons. The source is a man aged 30-40 years with type 1 diabetes. Material for sequencing was naive CD4+ T cells from blood. The V call is TRBV29-1, the J call TRBJ2-2, with 8 bases matching TRBD1. This CDR3 reads CSVEDRAPGELFF. CDR3 DNA sequence: TGCAGCGTGGAGGACAGGGCTCCCGGGGAGCTGTTTTTT.